This entry lists 30 T cell receptor beta chains sequenced from one sample in a study of T cell clonality in common variable immunodeficiency. The study's findings and limits: Common variable immunodeficiency TCR beta sequences reportedly had fewer deletions and N-nucleotide insertions.

The table came from immunoSEQ multiplex PCR; TCRdb's copy has only in-frame clones and leaves some out. The sample shows 30,000 to 40,000 clones, none of them appearing just once. Their recognized antigens are unknown. The sequenced sample consisted of peripheral blood mononuclear cells. The receptors stem from a human donor with common variable immunodeficiency.

This clone was recorded at least ten times. From the germline J gene comes the end of the CDR3, since the read stops 3 residues before it. The chain carries TRBV2 and TRBJ2-6, with TRBD2 matching over 9 bases. This CDR3 has 14 amino acids. V dropped 10 bases and J dropped 2; count of bases not matched to a gene: 3. Germline-derived CDR1 and CDR2 are SNHLY and FYNNEI. The CDR3 reads CATSSGTGANVLTF. The CDR3 bases that were read are TGTGCCACCTCTAGCGGGACTGGGGCCAACGTC. Variable domain in full (rest from reference TRBV2 and TRBJ2-6): EPEVTQTPSHQVTQMGQEVILRCVPISNHLYFYWYRQILGQKVEFLVSFYNNEISEKSEIFDDQFSVERPDGSNFTLKIRSTKLEDSAMYFCATSSGTGANVLTFGAGSRLTVL.

About this clone itself: The read ends 3 residues early relative to the CDR3; the germline J gene fills the gap. The chain combines TRBV7-2 with TRBJ2-1; 8 bases fit TRBD2. Germline-derived CDR1 and CDR2 are SGHTA and FQGNSA. The CDR3 consists of 14 residues. The junction had 8 bases not matched to a gene; V was cut back by 5 bases and J by 8 bases. The sequenced part of the CDR3 DNA is TGTGCCAGCAGCCCCCGGGGGGGAAAGTATGAG. This codes for CASSPRGGKYE. The complete CDR3 reads CASSPRGGKYEQFF.

This clone appeared many times. The missing CDR3 end, 3 residues past where the read stops, is filled in from the germline J gene. The chain couples TRBV3-1 (or the pseudogene TRBV3-2) to TRBJ1-1; D unresolved. V lost 1 base and J lost 1, with 7 bases in between. In germline, CDR1 is LGHDT, CDR2 YNNKEL (reference sequence). The CDR3 is 14 amino acids. This CDR3 is CASSQVRKNTEAFF. The CDR3 bases that were read are TGTGCCAGCAGCCAAGTGCGGAAGAACACTGAA.

Worth noting for this clone: The read terminates 3 residues before the CDR3 end, so the remaining end is supplied by the germline J gene. This rearrangement joins TRBV7-8 to TRBJ1-3; 7 positions match TRBD1. Germline values: CDR1 SGHVS, CDR2 FQNEAQ. This CDR3 has 16 residues. The V and J ends lost 2 bases and 2 bases, in that order; junction bases with no gene match: 6. The CDR3 DNA, read in part, is TGTGCCAGCAGCTTACTTACAGGGGATCCTGGAAACACC. Translating gives CASSLLTGDPGNT. The full CDR3 is CASSLLTGDPGNTIYF.

To note about this clone: The read terminates 3 residues ahead of where the CDR3 ends, so the germline J gene completes it. V gene TRBV11-3 combines with J gene TRBJ2-1, with TRBD2 identical over 7 bases. V gave up 1 base and J gave up 4 bases; unmatched junction bases: 1. There are 14 residues in the CDR3. The germline V gene has CDR1 SGHNT and CDR2 YENEEA. CDR3 DNA, as far as it was read: TGTGCCAGCAGCTTAGGTAGCGGGTACAATGAG. It yields the protein CASSLGSGYNE. The whole CDR3 is CASSLGSGYNEQFF.

CDR3 protein: CASFARMNTEAFF. CDR3 DNA (partial): TGTGCCAGCTTCGCGCGTATGAACACTGAA. The J gene is TRBJ1-1, the V gene TRBV7-2, with D uncertain. The read stops 3 residues short of the end of the CDR3; the missing end is completed from the germline J gene. CDR1 SGHTA and CDR2 FQGNSA come from the germline V gene. Deletions cut 8 bases from V and 0 bases from J, with 10 bases between. CDR3 size: 13 residues.

Ten or more counts support this clone. Read data end 3 residues before the CDR3 end; the end is taken from the germline J gene. The chain recombines TRBV30 with TRBJ1-1; 9 bases agree with TRBD1. Trimming removed 8 bases from V and 5 bases from J; junction bases left unmatched: 15. Germline V gene sequence: CDR1 GTSNPN, CDR2 SVGIG (reference sequence). The CDR3 covers 15 residues. CDR3 DNA (partial): TGTGCCGGAAAAGCGGGACAGGGATTTACGACTGAA. Translating gives CAGKAGQGFTTE. The entire CDR3 sequence reads CAGKAGQGFTTEAFF.

By proportion, this clone is medium-sized. The CDR3 end lies 3 residues beyond the end of the read and is filled in from the germline J gene. The chain uses TRBV9 and TRBJ2-3; D is possibly TRBD2 (5 bases). Germline assignment: CDR1 SGDLS and CDR2 YYNGEE. This CDR3 has 13 residues. The germline V and J ends were trimmed by 3 bases and 5 bases, with 10 bases remaining between them. CDR3 amino acids: CASSAPGVDTQYF. The sequenced CDR3 bases are TGTGCCAGCAGCGCCCCCGGGGTAGATACG.

The sample holds a few counts of this clone. The read halts 3 residues ahead of the CDR3 end, with the missing end drawn from the germline J gene. V is TRBV30 and J is TRBJ1-4, with D hard to call. The CDR3 runs to 14 residues. Trimming stripped 0 bases from V and 0 bases from J, with 5 bases between. Germline lookup yields CDR1 GTSNPN and CDR2 SVGIG (reference sequence). The CDR3 sequence is CAWSVAPTNEKLFF. The sequenced CDR3 bases are TGTGCCTGGAGTGTAGCACCAACTAATGAAAAA.

This clone was counted ten times or more. Read sequence stops 3 residues before the CDR3 end, and the germline J gene provides the missing end. The rearrangement uses TRBV5-1 and TRBJ2-3, with 10 bases aligning to TRBD2. Per germline, CDR1 SGHRS and CDR2 YFSETQ. The CDR3 loop spans 14 amino acids. After removal of 4 bases from V and 3 bases from J, the junction contained 2 bases not matched to a gene. CDR3 bases read: TGCGCCAGCAGCCCGGGACTAGCGACAGATACG. Its protein product is CASSPGLATDT. The full CDR3 sequence reads CASSPGLATDTQYF. Filled out from reference TRBV5-1 and TRBJ2-3, the complete variable domain reads KAGVTQTPRYLIKTRGQQVTLSCSPISGHRSVSWYQQTPGQGLQFLFEYFSETQRNKGNFPGRFSGRQFSNSRSEMNVSTLELGDSALYLCASSPGLATDTQYFGPGTRLTVL.

This clone was counted ten times or more. The read ends 3 residues early relative to the CDR3; the germline J gene fills the gap. The chain joins TRBV29-1 to TRBJ2-5; the D gene is possibly TRBD2 (5 bases). V dropped 3 bases and J dropped 7 bases, with 9 bases sitting between them. The CDR3 totals 11 residues. Germline CDR1 and CDR2: SQVTM and ANQGSEA. Here the CDR3 reads CSVEDRGTQYF. The DNA read from the CDR3 is TGCAGCGTTGAGGACCGGGGGACC.

Note on this clone: The CDR3 end lies 3 residues beyond the end of the read and is filled in from the germline J gene. The rearrangement links TRBV18 to TRBJ1-1, with a possible D match to TRBD1 (6 bases). From germline, CDR1 is KGHSH and CDR2 LQKENI. The ends were cut back, 4 bases at V and 6 bases at J, with 9 bases in the middle. The CDR3 sequence is 12 residues long. The part of the CDR3 DNA that was read is TGTGCCAGCTCACAAACAGGGTCTGAA. Its protein product is CASSQTGSE. The entire CDR3 reads CASSQTGSEAFF. Using reference TRBV18 and TRBJ1-1 for the parts outside the CDR3, the full variable domain is NAGVMQNPRHLVRRRGQEARLRCSPMKGHSHVYWYRQLPEEGLKFMVYLQKENIIDESGMPKERFSAEFPKEGPSILRIQQVVRGDSAAYFCASSQTGSEAFFGQGTRLTVV.

In this sample, this clone turned up many times. The sequenced fragment ends 3 residues before the CDR3 boundary, so the rest is inferred from the germline J gene. The chain has TRBV18 and TRBJ1-1; 7 bases line up with TRBD1. CDR1 and CDR2 from the germline V gene are KGHSH and LQKENI. The V gene end was trimmed by 6 bases and the J gene end by 3 bases; junction bases not matched to a gene: 4. The CDR3 spans 13 residues. The CDR3 sequence: CASSGDSDTEAFF. Partial CDR3 DNA: TGTGCCAGCTCCGGGGACAGCGACACTGAA.

This clone has just a few counts. The CDR3 is cut off 3 residues early in the read; its end comes from the germline J gene. This chain links TRBV11-3 with TRBJ2-1, with 11 bases identical to TRBD2. In germline, CDR1 is SGHNT, CDR2 YENEEA. J was trimmed by 8 bases and V by 2 bases; bases with no gene match: 2. This CDR3 comprises 14 residues. CDR3 sequence: CASSLTSGGHEQFF. CDR3 DNA, as far as it was read: TGTGCCAGCAGCTTAACTAGCGGGGGTCATGAG.

This clone was detected many times. CDR3 region: CASQREARSAKNIQYF. The DNA read from the CDR3 is TGTGCCAGCCAGCGGGAGGCCCGTTCGGCCAAAAACATT. The chain has TRBV7-8 and TRBJ2-4; the match to TRBD2 covers 9 bases. From the germline J gene comes the end of the CDR3, since the read stops 3 residues before it. The CDR3 spans 16 residues. The ends lost 8 bases at V and 1 base at J; junction bases unmatched: 9. From germline, CDR1 is SGHVS and CDR2 FQNEAQ.

This clone turned up a few times. The read comes to an end 3 residues before the CDR3 does, leaving the germline J gene to fill in the end. This chain joins TRBV11-3 and TRBJ2-7; D remains ambiguous. Trimming took 1 base from V and 0 from J, leaving 7 bases between them. The germline gives CDR1 SGHNT, CDR2 YENEEA. The CDR3 loop spans 14 amino acids. CDR3 DNA (partial): TGTGCCAGCAGCTTAGCGGTAGCCTCCTACGAG. It encodes CASSLAVASYE. The entire CDR3 sequence reads CASSLAVASYEQYF.

The sample holds a few counts of this clone. The observed sequence ends 3 residues before the CDR3 terminus, with the missing tail filled in from the germline J gene. This sequence joins TRBV6-2 or TRBV6-3 and TRBJ2-3; D unclear. This CDR3 comprises 12 residues. Germline values: CDR1 MNHEY, CDR2 SVGEGT. The V end lost 7 bases, the J end lost 4 bases, and 9 bases lay between the germline ends. The CDR3 bases that were read are TGTGCCAGCACGCAGGTCCCAGATACG. Translated: CASTQVPDT. The CDR3 reads in full as CASTQVPDTQYF.

This clone was observed many times. The CDR3 is cut off 3 residues early in the read; its end comes from the germline J gene. The chain has TRBV2 and TRBJ2-3; D gene unclear. Germline V gives CDR1 SNHLY, CDR2 FYNNEI. The CDR3 extends over 14 amino acids. Trimming left V 1 base short and J 3 bases short, with 8 bases between. CDR3 amino acids: CASSEDSGTDTQYF. CDR3 bases read: TGTGCCAGCAGTGAAGACAGTGGAACAGATACG.

In this sample, this clone turned up a few times. The read gets to within 3 residues of the CDR3 end, and the germline J gene fills in the rest. The rearrangement joins TRBV23-1 to TRBJ2-7, with 7 bases aligning to TRBD1. TRBV23-1 is an ORF, and what it does is uncertain. V gave up 7 bases and J gave up 1 base; unmatched junction bases: 19. The CDR3 loop spans 18 amino acids. The CDR3 DNA, read in part, is TGCGCCAGCACCACCCTACCGGGACAGTATATGGATTCCTACGAG. Translating gives CASTTLPGQYMDSYE. The full CDR3 protein is CASTTLPGQYMDSYEQYF.

This clone is labeled medium-sized. The read finishes 3 residues shy of the CDR3 end, and the germline J gene is used to complete it. This chain connects TRBV20-1 to TRBJ1-1; TRBD1 agrees at 7 bases. The ends lost 4 bases at V and 1 base at J; junction bases unmatched: 6. Germline V gene data show CDR1 as DFQATT and CDR2 as SNEGSKA (reference sequence). The CDR3 is 14 amino acids. The CDR3 region is CSAKNRGKNTEAFF. CDR3 DNA (partial): TGCAGTGCTAAAAACAGGGGAAAGAACACTGAA.

This clone was seen many times. Read coverage stops 3 residues before the CDR3 terminus; the germline J gene supplies the remainder. The J gene is TRBJ2-6, the V gene TRBV29-1; D call uncertain. The CDR3 extends over 12 amino acids. From germline, CDR1 is SQVTM and CDR2 ANQGSEA. The DNA read from the CDR3 is TGCAGCGTTGTGGTTATGGGCCTCCTC. The encoded protein is CSVVVMGLL. The complete CDR3 protein is CSVVVMGLLLTF.

At least ten counts were recorded for this clone. Read data end 3 residues before the CDR3 end; the end is taken from the germline J gene. The genes are TRBV20-1 and TRBJ2-1, with 7 positions matching TRBD1. The ends lost 8 bases at V and 4 bases at J; junction bases unmatched: 8. The CDR3 contains 13 residues. Per the germline V gene, CDR1 is DFQATT and CDR2 is SNEGSKA (reference sequence). The CDR3 bases that were read are TGCAGTCAACCGGGACAGCTGTACAATGAG. Amino acids: CSQPGQLYNE. The whole CDR3 is CSQPGQLYNEQFF.

This clone was found a few times. The read ends 3 residues early relative to the CDR3; the germline J gene fills the gap. The rearrangement links TRBV6-4 to TRBJ2-7, with 7 bases lining up with TRBD1. The V segment lost 8 bases and the J segment 0 bases; nucleotides outside the gene matches: 7. CDR1 and CDR2 (germline): MRHNA, SNTAGT. This CDR3 spans 14 amino acids. The part of the CDR3 DNA that was read is TGTGCCAGCGGTAACCGACAGGGCTCCTACGAG. It translates to CASGNRQGSYE. The whole CDR3 reads CASGNRQGSYEQYF.

This clone was seen more than once but under ten times. The CDR3 end falls 3 residues outside the read, so it is completed with the germline J gene. The V gene is TRBV5-5, the J gene TRBJ1-2, with a tentative D call TRBD1 (6 bases). The CDR3 is made up of 14 amino acids. The germline CDR1 and CDR2 sequences are SGHKS and YYEKEE (reference sequence). Trimming stripped 4 bases from V and 4 bases from J, with 14 bases between. CDR3 DNA (partial): TGTGCCAGCAGCCAGCTGACAGGACGCTATGGC. It is translated as CASSQLTGRYG. The full CDR3 protein reads CASSQLTGRYGYTF. The full variable domain, rest sourced from reference TRBV5-5 and TRBJ1-2, is DAGVTQSPTHLIKTRGQQVTLRCSPISGHKSVSWYQQVLGQGPQFIFQYYEKEERGRGNFPDRFSARQFPNYSSELNVNALLLGDSALYLCASSQLTGRYGYTFGSGTRLTVV.

This clone has at least ten counts. The read terminates 3 residues ahead of where the CDR3 ends, so the germline J gene completes it. The chain links TRBV18 to TRBJ2-3, with D perhaps being TRBD1 or TRBD2 (6 bases each). The V and J ends lost 5 bases and 1 base respectively, with 13 bases between them. The CDR3 is 15 residues long. Germline V gives CDR1 KGHSH, CDR2 LQKENI. The sequenced part of the CDR3 DNA is TGTGCCAGCTCATCGACAGGAGGGGGCACAGATACG. It yields the protein CASSSTGGGTDT. The whole CDR3 reads CASSSTGGGTDTQYF.

This clone was seen only a few times. CDR3 bases read: TGTGCCAGCAGTCAGACTAGCGGGAGTCGCAACAATGAG. Its protein is CASSQTSGSRNNE. The full CDR3 protein reads CASSQTSGSRNNEQFF. This sequence joins TRBV2 and TRBJ2-1, with 12 positions matching TRBD2. The CDR3 end falls 3 residues outside the read, so it is completed with the germline J gene. The ends lost 5 bases at V and 5 bases at J; junction bases unmatched: 7. CDR1 SNHLY and CDR2 FYNNEI come from the germline V gene. The CDR3 covers 16 residues.

This clone was seen at least ten times. Coverage ceases 3 residues before the CDR3 finishes, and the germline J gene fills in the end. The rearrangement links TRBV3-1 (or the pseudogene TRBV3-2) to TRBJ2-3; 9 bases agree with TRBD1. Losses at the gene ends were 0 bases for V and 2 bases for J; bases not matched to a gene: 6. The CDR3 is made up of 17 amino acids. CDR1 LGHDT and CDR2 YNNKEL come from the germline V gene (reference sequence). The sequenced CDR3 bases are TGTGCCAGCAGCCAAGAGAGGACAGGGGCAATCACAGATACG. It translates to CASSQERTGAITDT. The entire CDR3 reads CASSQERTGAITDTQYF.

In this sample, this clone turned up a few times. The read falls 3 residues short of the CDR3 end, and the missing part is taken from the germline J gene. This chain links TRBV7-8 with TRBJ2-1; tentative D call: TRBD2 (5 bases). Germline V lookup: CDR1 SGHVS, CDR2 FQNEAQ. The CDR3 sequence is 14 residues long. The ends were cut back, 1 base at V and 2 bases at J, with 6 bases in the middle. The CDR3 spells CASSLGTPYNEQFF. The covered CDR3 bases are TGTGCCAGCAGCTTAGGGACTCCCTACAATGAG.

In this sample, this clone turned up many times. The read ends 3 residues early relative to the CDR3; the germline J gene fills the gap. This rearrangement joins TRBV20-1 to TRBJ2-5, with a possible D match to TRBD2 (6 bases). With 0 bases removed from V and 5 bases from J, the gap between germline ends came to 13 bases. Germline V gives CDR1 DFQATT, CDR2 SNEGSKA (reference sequence). The CDR3 contains 14 residues. This chain's CDR3 is CSARDDGGWETQYF. The DNA read from the CDR3 is TGCAGTGCTAGAGATGACGGGGGATGGGAGACC.

The sample holds many counts of this clone. An end of the junction differs from the germline gene, which may be a read error. The read terminates 3 residues ahead of where the CDR3 ends, so the germline J gene completes it. The chain uses TRBV4-2 and TRBJ2-3, with D perhaps matching TRBD1 (6 bases). The CDR3 is 16 amino acids. The germline gives CDR1 LGHNA, CDR2 YNFKEQ. The CDR3 is CASSQVTGPNTDTQYF. The DNA read from the CDR3 is TGCGCCAGCAGCCAAGTCACAGGGCCGAACACAGATACG.